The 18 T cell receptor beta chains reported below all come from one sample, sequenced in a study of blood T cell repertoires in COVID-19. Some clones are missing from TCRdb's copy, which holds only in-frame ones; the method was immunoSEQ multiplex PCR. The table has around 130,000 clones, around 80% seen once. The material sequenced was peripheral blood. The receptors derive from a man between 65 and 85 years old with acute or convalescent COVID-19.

The CDR3 sequence: CASSPPGQEETQYF. CDR3 coding DNA: TGCGCCAGCAGCCCCCCGGGACAGGAAGAGACCCAGTACTTC. The chain is built from TRBV5-1 and TRBJ2-5; 8 bases match TRBD1. The V gene's germline CDR1 is SGHRS and CDR2 YFSETQ. J gave up 3 bases and V 4 bases, and 5 bases lay outside the gene matches. The CDR3 sequence is 14 residues long.

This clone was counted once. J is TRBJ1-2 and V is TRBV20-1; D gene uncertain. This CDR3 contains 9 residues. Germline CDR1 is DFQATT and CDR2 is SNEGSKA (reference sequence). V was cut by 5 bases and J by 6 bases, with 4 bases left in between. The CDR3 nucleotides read TGCAGTGCTCTCGATGGCTACACCTTC. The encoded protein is CSALDGYTF.

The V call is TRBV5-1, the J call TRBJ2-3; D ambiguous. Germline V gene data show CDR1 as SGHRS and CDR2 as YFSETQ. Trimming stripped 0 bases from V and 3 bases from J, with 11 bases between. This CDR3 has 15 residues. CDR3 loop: CASSLDRPETDTQYF. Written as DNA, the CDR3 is TGCGCCAGCAGCTTGGACAGACCGGAAACAGATACGCAGTATTTT.

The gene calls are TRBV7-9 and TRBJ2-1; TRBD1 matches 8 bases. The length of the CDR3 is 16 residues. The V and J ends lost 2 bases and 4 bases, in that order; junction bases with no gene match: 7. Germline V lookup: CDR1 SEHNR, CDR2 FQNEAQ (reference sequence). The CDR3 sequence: CASSLLGQGYYNEQFF. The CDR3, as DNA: TGTGCCAGCAGCTTACTCGGACAGGGATATTACAATGAGCAGTTCTTC.

CDR3 in amino acids: CASSLDKNTEAFF. CDR3 DNA sequence: TGTGCCAGCAGCTTAGACAAGAACACTGAAGCTTTCTTT. The chain carries TRBV11-2 and TRBJ1-1; unclear D gene. Trimming cost V 0 bases and J 1 base, with 3 bases left between them. This CDR3 region has 13 residues. CDR1 SGHAT and CDR2 FQNNGV come from the germline V gene.

CDR3 sequence: CASSELGTGYGYTF. The DNA for the CDR3 is TGTGCCAGCAGTGAACTGGGGACAGGGTATGGCTACACCTTC. The gene calls are TRBV2 and TRBJ1-2; 9 nucleotides align to TRBD1. Germline CDR1 reads SNHLY; CDR2 reads FYNNEI. Trimming at V came to 2 bases and at J to 5 bases, leaving 3 bases not matched to a gene. This CDR3 is 14 amino acids long. Full variable domain (missing parts from reference TRBV2 and TRBJ1-2): EPEVTQTPSHQVTQMGQEVILRCVPISNHLYFYWYRQILGQKVEFLVSFYNNEISEKSEIFDDQFSVERPDGSNFTLKIRSTKLEDSAMYFCASSELGTGYGYTFGSGTRLTVV.

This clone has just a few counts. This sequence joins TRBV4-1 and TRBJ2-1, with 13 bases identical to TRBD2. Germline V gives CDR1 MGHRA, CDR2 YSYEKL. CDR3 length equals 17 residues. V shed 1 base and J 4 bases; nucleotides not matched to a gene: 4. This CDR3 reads CASSQVLTSGGYNEQFF. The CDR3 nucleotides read TGCGCCAGCAGCCAAGTTTTGACTAGCGGGGGGTACAATGAGCAGTTCTTC.

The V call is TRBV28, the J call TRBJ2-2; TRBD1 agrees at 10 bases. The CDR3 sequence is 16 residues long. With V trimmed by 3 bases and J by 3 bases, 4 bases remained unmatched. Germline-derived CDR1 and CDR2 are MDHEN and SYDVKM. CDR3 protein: CASSFRDRGYTGELFF. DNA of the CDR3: TGTGCCAGCAGTTTTAGGGACAGGGGATACACCGGGGAGCTGTTTTTT.

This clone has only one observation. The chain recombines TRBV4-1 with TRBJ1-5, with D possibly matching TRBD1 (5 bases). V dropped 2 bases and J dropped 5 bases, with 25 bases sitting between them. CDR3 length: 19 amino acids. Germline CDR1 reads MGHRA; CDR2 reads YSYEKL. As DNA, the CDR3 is TGCGCCAGCAGCCAATCCCCTATGGCCAGGGATACGGCTCATCAGCCCCAGCATTTT. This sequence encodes CASSQSPMARDTAHQPQHF.

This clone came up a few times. This chain's CDR3 is CASSECPGESYEQYF. The CDR3 DNA is TGCGCCAGCAGTGAGTGCCCAGGGGAATCCTACGAGCAGTACTTC. V is TRBV10-1 and J is TRBJ2-7; a possible D gene is TRBD1 (6 bases). The CDR3 has 15 residues. The germline CDR1 and CDR2 sequences are WNHNN and SYGVQD (reference sequence). V gave up 1 base and J gave up 1 base, with 11 bases separating them.

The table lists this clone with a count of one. The CDR3 sequence: CASSKTSGGVYNEQFF. CDR3 coding DNA: TGCGCCAGCAGTAAGACTAGCGGGGGGGTGTACAATGAGCAGTTCTTC. The rearrangement uses TRBV10-1 and TRBJ2-1, with 14 bases fitting TRBD2. Germline CDR1 is WNHNN and CDR2 is SYGVQD (reference sequence). V lost 5 bases and J lost 4; bases outside the gene matches: 4. This CDR3 comprises 16 residues.

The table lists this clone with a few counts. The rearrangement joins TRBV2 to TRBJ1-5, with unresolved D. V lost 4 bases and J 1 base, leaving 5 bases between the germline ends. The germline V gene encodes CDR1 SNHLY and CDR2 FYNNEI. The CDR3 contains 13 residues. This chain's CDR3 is CASSGESNQPQHF. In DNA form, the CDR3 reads TGTGCCAGCAGTGGCGAAAGCAATCAGCCCCAGCATTTT.

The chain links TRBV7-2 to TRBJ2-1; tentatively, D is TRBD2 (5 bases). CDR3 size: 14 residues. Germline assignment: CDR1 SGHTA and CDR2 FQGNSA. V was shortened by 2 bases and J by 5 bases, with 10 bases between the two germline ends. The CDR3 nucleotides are TGTGCCAGCAGCTTACCGTGGAGGCACAATGAGCAGTTCTTC. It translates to CASSLPWRHNEQFF.

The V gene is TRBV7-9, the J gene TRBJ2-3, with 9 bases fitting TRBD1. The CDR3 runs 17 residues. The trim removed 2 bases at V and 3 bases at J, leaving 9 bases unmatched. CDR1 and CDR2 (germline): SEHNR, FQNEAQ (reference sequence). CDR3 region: CASSLITGTGPTDTQYF. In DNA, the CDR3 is TGTGCCAGCAGCTTAATTACCGGGACAGGGCCTACAGATACGCAGTATTTT. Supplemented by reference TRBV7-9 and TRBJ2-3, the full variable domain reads DTGVSQNPRHKITKRGQNVTFRCDPISEHNRLYWYRQTLGQGPEFLTYFQNEAQLEKSRLLSDRFSAERPKGSFSTLEIQRTEQGDSAMYLCASSLITGTGPTDTQYFGPGTRLTVL.

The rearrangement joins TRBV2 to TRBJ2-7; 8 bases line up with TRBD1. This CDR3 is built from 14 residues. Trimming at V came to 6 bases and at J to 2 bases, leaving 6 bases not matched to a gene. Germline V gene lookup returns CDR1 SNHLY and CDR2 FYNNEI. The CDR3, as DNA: TGTGCCAGCAGCTTTGACAGGGGACCCTACGAGCAGTACTTC. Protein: CASSFDRGPYEQYF.

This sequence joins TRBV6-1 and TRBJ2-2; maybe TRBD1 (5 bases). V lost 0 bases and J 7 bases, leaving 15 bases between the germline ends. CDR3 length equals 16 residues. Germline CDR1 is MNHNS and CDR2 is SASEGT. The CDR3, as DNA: TGTGCCAGCAGTGAAGCGCAGGGCAGGTGGGGCGGGGAGCTGTTTTTT. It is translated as CASSEAQGRWGGELFF.

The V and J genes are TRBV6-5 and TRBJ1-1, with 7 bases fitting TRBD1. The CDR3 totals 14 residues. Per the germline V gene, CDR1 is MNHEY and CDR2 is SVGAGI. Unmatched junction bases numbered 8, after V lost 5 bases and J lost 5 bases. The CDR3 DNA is TGTGCCAGCAGTAAACCGGGACAGCGGACTGAAGCTTTCTTT. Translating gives CASSKPGQRTEAFF.

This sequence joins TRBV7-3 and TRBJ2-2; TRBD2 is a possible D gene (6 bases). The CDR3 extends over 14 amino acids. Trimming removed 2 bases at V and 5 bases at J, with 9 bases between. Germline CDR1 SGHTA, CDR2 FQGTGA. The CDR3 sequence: CASSLLSGTGELFF. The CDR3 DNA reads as TGTGCCAGCAGCTTACTGAGCGGGACCGGGGAGCTGTTTTTT.